This T cell receptor beta chain was observed in a study of T cell responses to AZD1222 COVID-19 vaccine. The CDR3 length is 12 residues. Looked up from germline, CDR1 is SQVTM and CDR2 is ANQGSEA. V shed 5 bases and J shed 3 bases, with 5 bases lying between them. Clones were read by immunoSEQ multiplex PCR, and TCRdb kept only the in-frame ones, dropping some. Among 100,000 to 150,000 clones listed, just over 85% were seen once. Material: peripheral blood, obtained on day 0 of AZD1222 vaccination. This clonotype was obtained from an adult in good health. The J gene is TRBJ2-6, the V gene TRBV29-1; D remains ambiguous. Here the CDR3 reads CSVKGGANVLTF. In nucleotides, the CDR3 is TGCAGCGTTAAAGGTGGGGCCAACGTCCTGACTTTC.